This section outlines one TCR beta chain sequence together with its context. Here immunoSEQ multiplex PCR was the method, and the copy in TCRdb shows in-frame clones only, minus some. In the table there are more than 100,000 clones, roughly 85% of which are singletons. These data come from a study of blood T cell repertoires in COVID-19. Overall study: Nucleic acid was either cDNA or gDNA, and it came from T cells, B-cell-depleted T cells, or PBMCs.

V was clipped by 1 base and J by 1 base; unmatched bases: 0. The CDR3 runs to 16 residues. Germline values: CDR1 LGHNA, CDR2 YSLEER. The clonotype comes from a middle-aged man in a cohort sampled during active COVID-19. Source material: peripheral blood. The chain combines TRBV4-3 with TRBJ2-3, with 12 bases identical to TRBD2. The CDR3 bases are TGCGCCAGCAGCCAAGGGACTAGCGGGGGCACAGATACGCAGTATTTT. As protein: CASSQGTSGGTDTQYF.